This TCR beta chain originates from a study of vaccination and CD4 T cells after COVID-19. The wider study: Post-vaccine specimens were obtained a median 72 days after dose two (range 14 to 241). Cells were stimulated with overlapping spike peptide pools from SARS-CoV-2, HCoV-NL63, HCoV-OC43 and HCoV-229E. Study-level points and caveats: Only post-vaccination samples contained a median 86.3% of the reactive clones in convalescent patients.

Details on this clonotype: Antigen unknown.

Scientists ran DNA taken from cultured CD4+ T cells through the Oncomine TCR Beta short-read assay for sequencing. TCRdb re-derived calls from the PCR reads in MiXCR, one entry per CDR3 protein. The sample contains 15,000 or so distinct CDR3 sequences, approximately 50% of which appear only once. From germline, CDR1 is SGHRS and CDR2 YFSETQ. The CDR3 has 14 amino acids. The V gene lost 1 base and the J gene lost 4 bases, with 11 bases spanning the gap. Treatment given: approximately nine-day PBMC culture with coronavirus spike peptide pools or control peptides (ViraFEST assay). The sample consisted of cultured CD4+ T cells from blood, taken after SARS-CoV-2 vaccination. The chain combines TRBV5-1 with TRBJ1-2; D possibly corresponds to TRBD1 (6 bases). The TCR sequence derives from a human donor with COVID-19. CDR3 sequence (DNA): TGCGCCAGCAGCTTGTCCGGGGGCACCTATGGCTACACCTTC. It yields the protein CASSLSGGTYGYTF. The entire variable domain, with the rest obtained from reference TRBV5-1 and TRBJ1-2, is as follows: KAGVTQTPRYLIKTRGQQVTLSCSPISGHRSVSWYQQTPGQGLQFLFEYFSETQRNKGNFPGRFSGRQFSNSRSEMNVSTLELGDSALYLCASSLSGGTYGYTFGSGTRLTVV.